This T cell receptor (beta chain) stems from a study of control samples from healthy donors and cancer patients. V shed 1 base and J shed 2 bases, with 21 bases lying between them. Germline V lookup: CDR1 SGHVS, CDR2 FQNEAQ. CDR3 size: 18 residues. Only in-frame clones appear in the TCRdb table, and some are missing; sequencing was by immunoSEQ multiplex PCR. The table shows tens of thousands of clones, with 70% to 90% occurring only once. The chain links TRBV7-8 to TRBJ2-7; D might be TRBD2 (7 bases). Input material: PBMCs. This TCR came from a woman aged 55-69 years with lung cancer. The CDR3: CASSLGLNWGGRPYEQYF. In nucleotides, the CDR3 is TGTGCCAGCAGCTTAGGCCTCAATTGGGGGGGGCGTCCCTACGAGCAGTACTTC.